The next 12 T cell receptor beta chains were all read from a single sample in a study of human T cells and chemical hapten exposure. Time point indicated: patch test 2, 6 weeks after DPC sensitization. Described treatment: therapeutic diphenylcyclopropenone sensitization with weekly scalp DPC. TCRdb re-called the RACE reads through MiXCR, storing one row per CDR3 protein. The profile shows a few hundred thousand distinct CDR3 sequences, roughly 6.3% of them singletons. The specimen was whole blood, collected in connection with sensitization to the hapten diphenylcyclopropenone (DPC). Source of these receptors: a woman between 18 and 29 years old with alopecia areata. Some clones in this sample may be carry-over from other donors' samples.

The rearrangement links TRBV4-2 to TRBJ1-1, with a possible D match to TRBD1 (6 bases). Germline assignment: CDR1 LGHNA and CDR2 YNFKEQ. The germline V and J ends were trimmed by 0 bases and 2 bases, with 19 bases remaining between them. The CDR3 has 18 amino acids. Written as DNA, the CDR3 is TGTGCCAGCAGCCAAGATTTCGGAGGGGGGTTTGATAACACTGAAGCTTTCTTT. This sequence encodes CASSQDFGGGFDNTEAFF.

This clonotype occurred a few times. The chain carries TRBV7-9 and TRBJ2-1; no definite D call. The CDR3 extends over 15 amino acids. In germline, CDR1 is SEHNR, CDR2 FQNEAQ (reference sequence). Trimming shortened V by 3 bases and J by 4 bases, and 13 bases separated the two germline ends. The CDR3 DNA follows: TGTGCCAGCAGCTTGAGGAATAGACTTTACAATGAGCAGTTCTTC. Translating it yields CASSLRNRLYNEQFF. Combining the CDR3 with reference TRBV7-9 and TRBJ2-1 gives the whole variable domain DTGVSQNPRHKITKRGQNVTFRCDPISEHNRLYWYRQTLGQGPEFLTYFQNEAQLEKSRLLSDRFSAERPKGSFSTLEIQRTEQGDSAMYLCASSLRNRLYNEQFFGPGTRLTVL.

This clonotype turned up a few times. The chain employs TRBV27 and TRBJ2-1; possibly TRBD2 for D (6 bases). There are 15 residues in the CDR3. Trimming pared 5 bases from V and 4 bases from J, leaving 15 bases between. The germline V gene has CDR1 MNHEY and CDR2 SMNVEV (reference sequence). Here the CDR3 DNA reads TGTGCCAGCAGTCTCACCGGGACTCATTACAATGAGCAGTTCTTC. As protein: CASSLTGTHYNEQFF.

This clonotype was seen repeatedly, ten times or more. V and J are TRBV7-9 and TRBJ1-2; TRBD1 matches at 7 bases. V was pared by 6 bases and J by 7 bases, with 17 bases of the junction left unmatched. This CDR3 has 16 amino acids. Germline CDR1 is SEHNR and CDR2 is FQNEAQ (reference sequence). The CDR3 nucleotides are TGTGCCAGCAGTTTCAGGACAGGCTTTGAGGAAGGTGGCTACACCTTC. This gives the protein CASSFRTGFEEGGYTF.

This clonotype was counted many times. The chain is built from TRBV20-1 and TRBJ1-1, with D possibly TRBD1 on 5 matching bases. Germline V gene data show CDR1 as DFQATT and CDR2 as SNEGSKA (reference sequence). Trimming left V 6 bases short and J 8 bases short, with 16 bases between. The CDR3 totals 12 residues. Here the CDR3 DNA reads TGCAGTGCGAGGGACTCCGGTAGGGAAGCTTTCTTT. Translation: CSARDSGREAFF.

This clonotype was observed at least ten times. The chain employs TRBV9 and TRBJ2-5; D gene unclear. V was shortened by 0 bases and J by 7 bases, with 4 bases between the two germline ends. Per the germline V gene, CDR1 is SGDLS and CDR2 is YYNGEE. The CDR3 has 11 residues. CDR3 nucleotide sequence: TGTGCCAGCAGCGTAGCAGGGACCCAGTACTTC. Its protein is CASSVAGTQYF.

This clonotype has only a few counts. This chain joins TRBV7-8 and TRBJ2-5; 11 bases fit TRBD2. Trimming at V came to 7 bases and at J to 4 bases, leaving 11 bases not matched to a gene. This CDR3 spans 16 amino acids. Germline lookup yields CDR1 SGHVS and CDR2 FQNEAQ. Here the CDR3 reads CASTTGIGTSGETQYF. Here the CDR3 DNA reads TGTGCCAGCACCACCGGTATTGGGACTAGCGGAGAGACCCAGTACTTC.

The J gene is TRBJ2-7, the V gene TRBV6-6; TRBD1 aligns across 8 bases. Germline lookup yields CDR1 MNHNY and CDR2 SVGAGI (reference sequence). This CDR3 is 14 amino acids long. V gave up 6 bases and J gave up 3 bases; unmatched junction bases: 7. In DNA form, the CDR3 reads TGTGCCAGCAGGCCCGACAGGGGTCACTACGAGCAGTACTTC. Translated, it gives CASRPDRGHYEQYF.

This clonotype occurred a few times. The CDR3, as DNA: TGTGCCAGCAGCAGGTGGAATGCAGATACGCAGTATTTT. Translating it yields CASSRWNADTQYF. This chain uses TRBV7-2 with TRBJ2-3; D is unclear. Germline V CDR1 and CDR2: SGHTA, FQGNSA. The V end lost 5 bases, the J end lost 4 bases, and 10 bases lay between the germline ends. The CDR3 sequence is 13 residues long.

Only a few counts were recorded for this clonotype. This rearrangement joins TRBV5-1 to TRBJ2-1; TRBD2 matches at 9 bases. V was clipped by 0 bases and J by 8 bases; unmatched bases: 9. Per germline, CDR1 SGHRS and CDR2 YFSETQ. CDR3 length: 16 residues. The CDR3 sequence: CASSLEAGGYVDEQFF. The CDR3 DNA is TGCGCCAGCAGCTTGGAAGCGGGGGGCTATGTCGATGAGCAGTTCTTC.

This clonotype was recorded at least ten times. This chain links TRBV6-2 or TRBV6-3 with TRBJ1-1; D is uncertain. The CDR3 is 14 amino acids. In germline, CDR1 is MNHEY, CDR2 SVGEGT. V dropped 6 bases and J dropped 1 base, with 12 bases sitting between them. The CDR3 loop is CASRSTTENTEAFF. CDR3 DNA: TGTGCCAGCAGGTCCACCACAGAGAACACTGAAGCTTTCTTT.

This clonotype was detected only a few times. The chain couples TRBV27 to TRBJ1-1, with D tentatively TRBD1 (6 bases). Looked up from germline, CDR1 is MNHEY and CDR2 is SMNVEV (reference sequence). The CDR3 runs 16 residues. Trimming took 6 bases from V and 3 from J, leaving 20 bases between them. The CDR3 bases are TGTGCCAGCAGCTCGCCCCCAGGGGCACCGGACACTGAAGCTTTCTTT. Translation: CASSSPPGAPDTEAFF.